This TCR beta chain stems from a study of blood T cell repertoires in COVID-19 (TCRdb year 2020). For the wider study: The collaborator samples originated in the United States, Italy and Spain and spanned the acute and convalescent phases of COVID-19. Samples came from the ongoing ImmuneRACE study (first 160 participants) plus 1,254 subjects from 6 global collaborators. The prospective study material was composed of cDNA or gDNA derived from T cells, B-cell-depleted T cells, or PBMCs. A freely available public database, intended as a resource for researchers studying the immune response to SARS-CoV-2, is where the repertoires were released. Subjects who had been exposed to COVID-19, were actively infected with it, or had recovered from it provided the deeply sampled blood TCRbeta repertoires that made up the dataset. A de-identified subject ID, COVID-19 status, age in years and sex were almost always included in the sample metadata. Where HLA class I and class II types were available, the types were taken from metadata supplied by the sample provider, not from assay-based typing. The research as a whole found: How much clinical and demographic metadata was included differed by source and by participant, and the metadata was provided uncurated.

About this clone: The clone's antigen remains unknown. Base-call qualities are not available, and no considerably larger clone is one nucleotide away.

Collaborating institutions collected whole blood in K2EDTA tubes following their own protocols. For TCRbeta analysis, collaborators shipped samples in one of three forms: frozen whole blood, isolated PBMCs, or DNA extracted from either of those sample types. TCRbeta CDR3 regions were amplified from genomic DNA using the immunoSEQ Assay, a bias-controlled multiplex PCR. Turning to the authors' computational methods: Within the assay, amplification of reference gene primers was used to estimate how many nucleated cells each sample contained. To quantify the absolute abundance of each unique TCRbeta CDR3 rearrangement, sequence reads were collapsed and filtered. For each sample, productive Simpson clonality was calculated by taking the square root of Simpson's diversity index across productive rearrangements. As stored in TCRdb, this immuneACCESS dataset retains in-frame rearrangements with V and J assigned. A fraction of the clones does not appear; measured against another copy, unresolved V genes explain less than half of the discrepancy, and the remainder lacks a known reason. Clonal size and the V and J genes are those of that table, whereas D and trimming came from the DNA. This sample gives 100,000 to 130,000 clones in total; around 89% of them show up just once. The top ten clonotypes cover 6.8% of the sample.

The junction shows trimming of 7 bases on V and 3 bases on J, plus 19 bases between the germline ends. As encoded in the germline V gene, CDR1 is MDHEN while CDR2 is SYDVKM. There are 16 amino acids in the CDR3, from cysteine to phenylalanine inclusive. The CDR3 DNA has 48 bases and is translated from base 1. Material for sequencing was peripheral blood. The sequence joins TRBV28 to TRBJ1-5; the D gene is perhaps TRBD1, on 6 matching bases. This sequence originates from a man between 50 and 59 years old with active or convalescent COVID-19. The nucleotide sequence reads as follows: TGTGCCAGCAACGAGGGGTCAGGGGCCTACAATCAGCCCCAGCATTTT. Its protein is CASNEGSGAYNQPQHF.